This paragraph covers one T cell receptor beta chain sequence. Its antigen is not identified. Healthy bone marrow donors made up the donors. This specimen belongs to a study of cytomegalovirus exposure and HLA in healthy donors. Study information: The early release's HLA-typed donors yielded 78 million or so unique TCRs.

Study-wide results and caveats: In a later analysis, productive TCRs from donors in an Asian-associated ancestry cluster reportedly carried fewer N-insertions than the cohort mean. When analyzed later, a missense DCLRE1C variant was found to be linked to TCR beta V- and J-gene trimming.

The PCR contained 60 Vbeta and 13 Jbeta primers. Measured with immunoSEQ multiplex PCR; TCRdb has only the in-frame clones, and not every one. The top ten clones hold about 13% of a sample with 130,000 to 150,000 clones, 65% to 80% of them seen once. V shed 6 bases and J shed 0 bases, with 12 bases lying between them. Per the germline V gene, CDR1 is MDHEN and CDR2 is SYDVKM. The CDR3 consists of 15 residues. Sequenced: PBMCs. The receptor was derived from a man aged 40-49 years in good health and CMV-seropositive. The chain has TRBV28 and TRBJ1-5, with D perhaps matching TRBD1 (5 bases). The DNA of the CDR3 is TGTGCCAGCAGCACGGACAAGAGTAGCAATCAGCCCCAGCATTTT. As protein: CASSTDKSSNQPQHF.